This T cell receptor beta chain was sequenced during a study of blood T cell repertoires in COVID-19. Study-wide background: Material from acute and convalescent COVID-19 was sourced from the United States, Italy and Spain.

Germline CDR1 and CDR2: MNHEY and SVGAGI. V lost 9 bases to trimming and J lost 0 bases; unmatched junction nucleotides: 7. This CDR3 is 14 amino acids long. Using immunoSEQ multiplex PCR, the repertoire was profiled, and TCRdb retains in-frame clones only, with some absent. The sample records some 330,000 clones, over 75% being singletons. Individuals aged about 18 to 100 years were recruited from fewer than 25 US areas. Sequencing input: PBMCs or T cells enriched from blood (not recorded which). The origin of this receptor is a man aged 25-40 years who had recovered from COVID-19. This chain connects TRBV6-5 to TRBJ2-7; 8 bases align to TRBD1. The CDR3 protein is CASTGQVLSYEQYF. CDR3 DNA: TGTGCCAGTACGGGACAGGTCCTCTCCTACGAGCAGTACTTC.